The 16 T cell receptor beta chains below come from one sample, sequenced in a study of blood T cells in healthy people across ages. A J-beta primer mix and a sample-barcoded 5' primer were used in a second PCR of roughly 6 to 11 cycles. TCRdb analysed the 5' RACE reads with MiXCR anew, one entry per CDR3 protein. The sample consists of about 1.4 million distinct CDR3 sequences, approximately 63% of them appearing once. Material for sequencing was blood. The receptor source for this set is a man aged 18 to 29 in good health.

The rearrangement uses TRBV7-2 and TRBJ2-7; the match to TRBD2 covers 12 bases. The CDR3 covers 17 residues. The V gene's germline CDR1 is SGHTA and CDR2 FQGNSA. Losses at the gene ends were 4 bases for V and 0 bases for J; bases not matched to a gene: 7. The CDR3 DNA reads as TGTGCCAGCAGCTCCCAGGGACTAGCGGGCGACTCCTACGAGCAGTACTTC. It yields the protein CASSSQGLAGDSYEQYF.

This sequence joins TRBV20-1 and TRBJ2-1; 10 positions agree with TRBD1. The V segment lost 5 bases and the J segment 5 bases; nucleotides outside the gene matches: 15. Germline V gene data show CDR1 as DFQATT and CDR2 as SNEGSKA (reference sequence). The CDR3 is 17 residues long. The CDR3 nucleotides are TGCAGTGCTGTCGACAGGGGGCGGAAAAGAAGGGACAATGAGCAGTTCTTC. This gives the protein CSAVDRGRKRRDNEQFF.

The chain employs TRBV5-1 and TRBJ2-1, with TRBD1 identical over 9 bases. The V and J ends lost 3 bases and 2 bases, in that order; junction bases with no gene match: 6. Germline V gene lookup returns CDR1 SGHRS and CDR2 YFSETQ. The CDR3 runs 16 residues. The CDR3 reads CASSSPGQGAYNEQFF. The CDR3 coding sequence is TGCGCCAGCAGCTCACCGGGACAGGGAGCCTACAATGAGCAGTTCTTC.

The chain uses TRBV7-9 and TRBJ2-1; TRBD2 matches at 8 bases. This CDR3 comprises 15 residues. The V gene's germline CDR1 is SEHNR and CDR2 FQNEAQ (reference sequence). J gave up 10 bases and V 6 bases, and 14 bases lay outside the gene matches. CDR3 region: CASSSGTSPPYEQFF. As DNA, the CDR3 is TGTGCCAGCAGTTCCGGGACTAGTCCACCCTACGAGCAGTTCTTC.

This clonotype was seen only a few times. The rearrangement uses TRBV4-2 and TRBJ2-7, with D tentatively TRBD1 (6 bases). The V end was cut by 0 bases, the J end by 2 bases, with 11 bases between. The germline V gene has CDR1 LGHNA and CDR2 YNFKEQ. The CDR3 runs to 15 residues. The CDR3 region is CASSQEATGPYEQYF. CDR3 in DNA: TGTGCCAGCAGCCAAGAAGCGACAGGACCCTACGAGCAGTACTTC.

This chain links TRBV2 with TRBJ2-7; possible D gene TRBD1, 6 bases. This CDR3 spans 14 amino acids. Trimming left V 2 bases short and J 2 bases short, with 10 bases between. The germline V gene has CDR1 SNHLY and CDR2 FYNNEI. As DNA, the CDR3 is TGTGCCAGCAGTGAAAAGGGGGAGCCCTACGAGCAGTACTTC. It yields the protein CASSEKGEPYEQYF.

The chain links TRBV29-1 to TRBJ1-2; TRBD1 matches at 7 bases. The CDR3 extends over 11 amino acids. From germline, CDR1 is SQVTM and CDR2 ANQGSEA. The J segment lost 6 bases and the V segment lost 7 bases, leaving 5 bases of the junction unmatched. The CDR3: CSGRQGDGYTF. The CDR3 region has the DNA TGCAGCGGTCGACAGGGAGATGGCTACACCTTC.

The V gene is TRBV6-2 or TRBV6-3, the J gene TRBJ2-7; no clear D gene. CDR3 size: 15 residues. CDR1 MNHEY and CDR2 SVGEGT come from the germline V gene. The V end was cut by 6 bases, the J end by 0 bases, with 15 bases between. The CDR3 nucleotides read TGTGCCAGCAGAGGTATAGGTTGGGGCTCCTACGAGCAGTACTTC. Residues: CASRGIGWGSYEQYF.

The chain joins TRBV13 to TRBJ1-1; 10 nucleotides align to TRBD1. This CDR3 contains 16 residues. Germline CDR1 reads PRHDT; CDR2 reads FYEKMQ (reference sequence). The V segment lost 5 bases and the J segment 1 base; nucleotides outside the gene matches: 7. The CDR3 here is CASSPRDRGENTEAFF. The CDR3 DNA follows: TGTGCCAGCAGCCCGAGGGACAGGGGAGAGAACACTGAAGCTTTCTTT.

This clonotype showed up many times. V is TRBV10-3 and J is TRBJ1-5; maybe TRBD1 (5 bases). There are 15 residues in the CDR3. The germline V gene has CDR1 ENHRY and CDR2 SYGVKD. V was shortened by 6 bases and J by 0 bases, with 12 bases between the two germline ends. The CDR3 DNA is TGTGCCATCAGCGCCCTAGGGGATAGCAATCAGCCCCAGCATTTT. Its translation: CAISALGDSNQPQHF.

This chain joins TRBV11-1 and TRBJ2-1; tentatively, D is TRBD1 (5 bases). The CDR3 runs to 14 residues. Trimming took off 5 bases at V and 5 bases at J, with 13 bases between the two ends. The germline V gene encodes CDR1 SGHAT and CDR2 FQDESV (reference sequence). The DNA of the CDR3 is TGTGCCAGCAGCCCGAGACAGCGAAACAATGAGCAGTTCTTC. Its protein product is CASSPRQRNNEQFF.

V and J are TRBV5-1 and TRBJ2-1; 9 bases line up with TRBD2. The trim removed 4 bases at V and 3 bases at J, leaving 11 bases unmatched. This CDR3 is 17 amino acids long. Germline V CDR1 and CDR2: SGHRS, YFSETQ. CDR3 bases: TGCGCCAGCAGCCCGGCGAGGGGCGGGAGGGGCTACAATGAGCAGTTCTTC. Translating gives CASSPARGGRGYNEQFF.

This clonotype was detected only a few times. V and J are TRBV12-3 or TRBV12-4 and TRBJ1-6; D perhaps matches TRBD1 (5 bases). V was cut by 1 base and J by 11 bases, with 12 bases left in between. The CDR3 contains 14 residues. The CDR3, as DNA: TGTGCCAGCAGTTTAGGAAGGGGAGAAGCACCCCTCCACTTT. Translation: CASSLGRGEAPLHF.

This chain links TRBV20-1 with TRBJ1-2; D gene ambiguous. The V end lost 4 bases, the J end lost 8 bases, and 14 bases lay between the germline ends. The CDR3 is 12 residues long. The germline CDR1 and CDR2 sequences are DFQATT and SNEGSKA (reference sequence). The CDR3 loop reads CSAKRTAWGYTF. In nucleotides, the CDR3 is TGCAGTGCTAAAAGGACGGCTTGGGGCTACACCTTC.

The CDR3 is CASSLLPNYGYTF. CDR3 nucleotide sequence: TGTGCCAGCAGTCTACTACCTAACTATGGCTACACCTTC. The gene calls are TRBV12-3 or TRBV12-4 and TRBJ1-2; D call uncertain. V was pared by 5 bases and J by 0 bases, with 7 bases between. The CDR3 totals 13 residues.

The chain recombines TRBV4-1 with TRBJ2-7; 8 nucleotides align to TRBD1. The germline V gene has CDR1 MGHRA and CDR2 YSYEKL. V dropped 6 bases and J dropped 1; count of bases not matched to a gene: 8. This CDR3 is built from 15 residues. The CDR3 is CASRQNRGSSYEQYF. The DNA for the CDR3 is TGCGCCAGCAGACAGAACAGGGGGTCTTCCTACGAGCAGTACTTC.